The 4 T cell receptor beta chains given below trace back to one sample, sequenced in a study of molecular identifiers for immune sequencing clone quantification. From the PCR reads, TCRdb called clonotypes with MiXCR, one entry per CDR3 protein. The sample contains 300,000 to 350,000 distinct CDR3 sequences, over 20% of which appear only once. Input material: naive CD8+ T cells from blood, with Jurkat cell RNA spiked in. Subset defined: FACS-sorted CD8+CD4-CCR7+CD45RA+ naive T cells. The receptors derive from a human donor in good health. Some libraries in this study had Jurkat cell RNA spiked in.

On this clonotype: A much more abundant neighbour one base away suggests this may be a read error. The chain has TRBV5-1 and TRBJ2-3, with 15 bases identical to TRBD2. The germline CDR1 and CDR2 sequences are SGHRS and YFSETQ. CDR3 length equals 17 residues. The CDR3 DNA reads TGCGCCACTAGGACTAGCGGGGGGGCCGGGAGCACAGGTACGCAGTATTTT. This translates into CATRTSGGAGSTGTQYF.

In the case of this clonotype: Possible read error: a much larger clone is one base away. The V and J genes are TRBV29-1 and TRBJ2-7; D not resolved. The V gene's germline CDR1 is SQVTM and CDR2 ANQGSEA. The CDR3 loop spans 13 amino acids. CDR3 loop: CCVVLGGPYEQYF. Here the CDR3 DNA reads TGCTGCGTTGTTCTCGGCGGTCCCTACGAGCAGTACTTC.

This clonotype has at least ten counts. This chain joins TRBV21-1 and TRBJ1-5. TRBV21-1 is reported as a pseudogene. CDR3 length equals 19 residues. This CDR3 reads CASSKVGRGLGYSNQPQHF. The CDR3 DNA reads TGTGCCAGCAGCAAAGTAGGGCGGGGCCTGGGGTATAGCAATCAGCCCCAGCATTTT.

This clonotype was seen repeatedly, ten times or more. The rearrangement joins TRBV19 to TRBJ2-7, with 9 bases matching TRBD1. Germline lookup yields CDR1 LNHDA and CDR2 SQIVND (reference sequence). The CDR3 contains 17 residues. The J segment lost 4 bases and the V segment lost 0 bases, leaving 10 bases of the junction unmatched. CDR3 nucleotides: TGTGCCAGTAGTATAGATCTGACGGGACAGGGTGTGTACGAGCAGTACTTC. This translates into CASSIDLTGQGVYEQYF.